This TCR beta chain appears in the sequencing data of a study of cytomegalovirus exposure and HLA in healthy donors. Here immunoSEQ multiplex PCR was the method, and the copy in TCRdb shows in-frame clones only, minus some. The sample yields under 95,000 clones, around 94% seen once. The trim removed 4 bases at V and 4 bases at J, leaving 8 bases unmatched. Looked up from germline, CDR1 is SGHTA and CDR2 is FQGNSA. This CDR3 comprises 16 residues. This receptor was identified in a young woman in good health and CMV-seronegative. The chain carries TRBV7-2 and TRBJ2-3, with TRBD2 matching over 10 bases. Source material: PBMCs. CDR3 bases: TGTGCCAGCAGCTCCGGACTAGCGGTGAAACCAGATACGCAGTATTTT. Amino acid sequence: CASSSGLAVKPDTQYF.